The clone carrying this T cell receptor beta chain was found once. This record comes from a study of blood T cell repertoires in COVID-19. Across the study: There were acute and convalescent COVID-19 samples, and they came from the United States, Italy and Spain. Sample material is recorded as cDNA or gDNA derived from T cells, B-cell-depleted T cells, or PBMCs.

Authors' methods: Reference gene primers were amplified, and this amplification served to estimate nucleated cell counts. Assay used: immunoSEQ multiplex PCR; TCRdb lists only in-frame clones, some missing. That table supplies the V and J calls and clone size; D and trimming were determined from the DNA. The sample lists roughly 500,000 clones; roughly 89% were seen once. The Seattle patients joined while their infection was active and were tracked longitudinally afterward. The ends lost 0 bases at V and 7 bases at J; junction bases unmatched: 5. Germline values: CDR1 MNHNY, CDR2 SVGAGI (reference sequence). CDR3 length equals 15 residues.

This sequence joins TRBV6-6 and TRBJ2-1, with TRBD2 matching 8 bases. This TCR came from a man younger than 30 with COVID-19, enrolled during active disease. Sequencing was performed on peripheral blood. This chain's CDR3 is CASSYSGPGGNEQFF. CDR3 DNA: TGTGCCAGCAGTTACTCGGGGCCGGGGGGGAATGAGCAGTTCTTC.